The 31 T cell receptor beta chains listed next were all sequenced from one sample in a study of OX40 agonist ivuxolimab in advanced cancers. Using immunoSEQ multiplex PCR, the repertoire was profiled, and TCRdb retains in-frame clones only, with some absent. The top ten clones hold 2% to 3% of a sample with approximately 90,000 clones, 90% to 95% of them seen once. The specimen was CD4+ or CD8+ T cells sorted from blood, collected in a trial of the OX40 agonist ivuxolimab. These receptors were taken from an adult with an advanced solid tumor such as melanoma, head and neck, liver or kidney cancer.

This chain connects TRBV5-1 to TRBJ1-4; D is perhaps TRBD1 (5 bases). The V and J ends lost 4 bases and 8 bases respectively, with 18 bases between them. CDR1 and CDR2 (germline): SGHRS, YFSETQ. The CDR3 sequence is 15 residues long. Here the CDR3 DNA reads TGCGCCAGCAGCGCCACCGGGACTCTGGGCGAAAAACTGTTTTTT. It codes for CASSATGTLGEKLFF.

V is TRBV10-2 and J is TRBJ2-5, with D perhaps matching TRBD1 or TRBD2 (5 bases each). This CDR3 has 15 residues. Germline V gives CDR1 WSHSY, CDR2 SAAADI. V lost 6 bases and J lost 4, with 18 bases in between. CDR3 sequence reads: CASRKGPTMGETQYF. The CDR3 DNA is TGCGCCAGCAGAAAGGGACCGACGATGGGAGAGACCCAGTACTTC.

The CDR3 sequence is CASSSLGQQSDEQFF. CDR3 bases: TGTGCCAGCAGCTCACTGGGCCAGCAATCGGATGAGCAGTTCTTC. The chain uses TRBV7-3 and TRBJ2-1; no definite D call. This CDR3 contains 15 residues. The germline gives CDR1 SGHTA, CDR2 FQGTGA. V lost 4 bases to trimming and J lost 8 bases, with 18 bases between them.

This clone was observed a single time. The rearrangement links TRBV29-1 to TRBJ1-1, with D maybe TRBD1 (5 bases). CDR1 and CDR2 from the germline V gene are SQVTM and ANQGSEA. CDR3 length equals 14 residues. V lost 7 bases, J lost 1 base, and 16 bases lay in between. The CDR3 sequence is CSGKGAISNTEAFF. CDR3 bases: TGCAGCGGCAAAGGGGCCATATCGAACACTGAAGCTTTCTTT. The entire variable domain, with the rest obtained from reference TRBV29-1 and TRBJ1-1, is as follows: SAVISQKPSRDICQRGTSLTIQCQVDSQVTMMFWYRQQPGQSLTLIATANQGSEATYESGFVIDKFPISRPNLTFSTLTVSNMSPEDSSIYLCSGKGAISNTEAFFGQGTRLTVV.

The rearrangement uses TRBV28 and TRBJ2-2, with D possibly TRBD2 on 6 matching bases. The CDR3 runs 14 residues. The ends were cut back, 10 bases at V and 4 bases at J, with 16 bases in the middle. Germline loops: CDR1 MDHEN, CDR2 SYDVKM. Here the CDR3 DNA reads TGTGCCACCAAAAAGGAGGGACCCACCGGGGAGCTGTTTTTT. This encodes CATKKEGPTGELFF.

This rearrangement joins TRBV19 to TRBJ1-4, with D perhaps TRBD1 (5 bases). Trimming shortened V by 3 bases and J by 7 bases, and 12 bases separated the two germline ends. This CDR3 comprises 14 residues. CDR1 is LNHDA and CDR2 is SQIVND in the germline V gene (reference sequence). CDR3 in DNA: TGTGCCAGTAGTATGAGGGGCGTGGGTGAAAAACTGTTTTTT. As protein: CASSMRGVGEKLFF.

The chain has TRBV2 and TRBJ1-4; D gene unclear. The CDR3 length is 11 residues. Trimming stripped 3 bases from V and 11 bases from J, with 7 bases between. CDR1 SNHLY and CDR2 FYNNEI come from the germline V gene. DNA of the CDR3: TGTGCCAGCAGTGACCTGGGGAAACTGTTTTTT. Residues: CASSDLGKLFF. Supplemented by reference TRBV2 and TRBJ1-4, the full variable domain reads EPEVTQTPSHQVTQMGQEVILRCVPISNHLYFYWYRQILGQKVEFLVSFYNNEISEKSEIFDDQFSVERPDGSNFTLKIRSTKLEDSAMYFCASSDLGKLFFGSGTQLSVL.

The rearrangement joins TRBV5-1 to TRBJ2-7; tentative D call: TRBD1 (6 bases). This CDR3 is built from 16 residues. Per the germline V gene, CDR1 is SGHRS and CDR2 is YFSETQ. Between the trimmed V and J ends, which lost 0 bases and 2 bases, there was a span of 15 bases. The CDR3 protein is CASSLDTYRVTYEQYF. DNA of the CDR3: TGCGCCAGCAGCTTGGATACTTACAGGGTGACCTACGAGCAGTACTTC.

This chain connects TRBV7-6 to TRBJ2-7; 11 bases agree with TRBD2. The CDR3 runs 16 residues. Germline V gene sequence: CDR1 SGHVS, CDR2 FNYEAQ. With V trimmed by 2 bases and J by 3 bases, 6 bases remained unmatched. CDR3: CASSLTSGSSGYEQYF. CDR3 sequence (DNA): TGTGCCAGCAGCTTAACTAGCGGGAGCTCGGGCTACGAGCAGTACTTC.

The V gene is TRBV28, the J gene TRBJ1-2, with 8 bases fitting TRBD1. The V gene end was trimmed by 10 bases and the J gene end by 4 bases; junction bases not matched to a gene: 11. The CDR3 consists of 14 residues. Germline V gives CDR1 MDHEN, CDR2 SYDVKM. The CDR3: CAIQEGDRTYGYTF. CDR3 nucleotide sequence: TGTGCCATCCAAGAGGGGGACAGGACCTATGGCTACACCTTC.

The chain has TRBV30 and TRBJ1-5, with D tentatively TRBD1 (5 bases). The CDR3 has 14 residues. In germline, CDR1 is GTSNPN, CDR2 SVGIG (reference sequence). Trimming took 3 bases from V and 5 from J, leaving 14 bases between them. The CDR3 DNA reads TGTGCCTGGAGGGGCCGGGGGGGGTATCAGCCCCAGCATTTT. It codes for CAWRGRGGYQPQHF.

The chain combines TRBV4-3 with TRBJ2-7; TRBD2 agrees at 9 bases. This CDR3 contains 17 residues. Germline V lookup: CDR1 LGHNA, CDR2 YSLEER. The ends lost 0 bases at V and 0 bases at J; junction bases unmatched: 6. This chain's CDR3 is CASSQEISGSSSYEQYF. In DNA, the CDR3 is TGCGCCAGCAGCCAAGAAATTAGCGGGAGTTCCTCCTACGAGCAGTACTTC.

The chain is built from TRBV5-8 and TRBJ1-5, with TRBD1 matching over 8 bases. J was trimmed by 7 bases and V by 4 bases; bases with no gene match: 10. Germline assignment: CDR1 SGHTS and CDR2 YDEGEE. The CDR3 consists of 15 residues. CDR3 residues: CASSATGQGYQPQHF. The CDR3 nucleotides are TGTGCCAGCAGCGCGACCGGACAGGGATACCAGCCCCAGCATTTT.

The V call is TRBV7-2, the J call TRBJ2-3; D is possibly TRBD1 (6 bases). Trimming cost V 6 bases and J 3 bases, with 10 bases left between them. The germline gives CDR1 SGHTA, CDR2 FQGNSA. The CDR3 spans 13 residues. In nucleotides, the CDR3 is TGTGCCAGCAGATCTACAGGGACAGATACGCAGTATTTT. Translated, it gives CASRSTGTDTQYF.

The J gene is TRBJ1-1, the V gene TRBV11-3, with D tentatively TRBD1 (5 bases). The CDR3 runs to 13 residues. V was trimmed by 5 bases and J by 4 bases, leaving 11 bases between them. From germline, CDR1 is SGHNT and CDR2 YENEEA. The CDR3 sequence: CASSPLGGTEAFF. The CDR3 bases are TGTGCCAGCAGCCCCCTCGGGGGCACTGAAGCTTTCTTT.

V and J are TRBV27 and TRBJ1-5; maybe TRBD1 (5 bases). The CDR3 contains 15 residues. Per germline, CDR1 MNHEY and CDR2 SMNVEV (reference sequence). Trimming cost V 3 bases and J 0 bases, with 9 bases left between them. The CDR3 region has the DNA TGTGCCAGCAGTTTGGGGACGGATAGCAATCAGCCCCAGCATTTT. Protein sequence: CASSLGTDSNQPQHF.

CDR3 loop: CASSLGLGPSEQYF. CDR3 sequence (DNA): TGTGCCAGCAGCCTGGGACTAGGTCCTTCCGAGCAGTACTTC. The genes are TRBV11-3 and TRBJ2-7; 8 bases agree with TRBD2. The CDR3 runs to 14 residues. V shed 5 bases and J 6 bases; nucleotides not matched to a gene: 9. Germline assignment: CDR1 SGHNT and CDR2 YENEEA. Supplemented by reference TRBV11-3 and TRBJ2-7, the full variable domain reads EAGVVQSPRYKIIEKKQPVAFWCNPISGHNTLYWYLQNLGQGPELLIRYENEEAVDDSQLPKDRFSAERLKGVDSTLKIQPAELGDSAVYLCASSLGLGPSEQYFGPGTRLTVT.

The rearrangement uses TRBV6-6 and TRBJ2-3, with D unresolved. The CDR3 spans 13 residues. CDR1 MNHNY and CDR2 SVGAGI come from the germline V gene (reference sequence). The germline V and J ends were trimmed by 2 bases and 4 bases, with 7 bases remaining between them. The DNA of the CDR3 is TGTGCCAGCAGTTACCCGCGATCAGATACGCAGTATTTT. Translating gives CASSYPRSDTQYF.

This chain joins TRBV27 and TRBJ2-1; 8 positions match TRBD2. Germline CDR1 is MNHEY and CDR2 is SMNVEV (reference sequence). The CDR3 spans 15 residues. Trimming cost V 7 bases and J 1 base; bases outside gene matches: 6. CDR3 in amino acids: CASNIAGTSYNEQFF. The DNA for the CDR3 is TGTGCCAGCAACATAGCGGGGACTTCCTACAATGAGCAGTTCTTC.

V and J are TRBV30 and TRBJ1-1; weak D call: TRBD1 (5 bases). The germline CDR1 and CDR2 sequences are GTSNPN and SVGIG (reference sequence). The V gene lost 6 bases and the J gene lost 2 bases, with 19 bases spanning the gap. The CDR3 is 15 amino acids. The CDR3 region has the DNA TGTGCCTGCCTAATTCGTGGGGGGTCTAACACTGAAGCTTTCTTT. Protein sequence: CACLIRGGSNTEAFF.

In its sample, this clone was seen once. CDR3 region: CASSFSDQPQHF. The CDR3 region has the DNA TGTGCCAGCAGTTTTAGTGATCAGCCCCAGCATTTT. V gene TRBV28 combines with J gene TRBJ1-5, with D hard to call. V gave up 3 bases and J gave up 5 bases, with 5 bases separating them. CDR1 MDHEN and CDR2 SYDVKM come from the germline V gene. This CDR3 has 12 residues.

A word on this clone: Other DNA sequences in this sample translate to the same CDR3. V usage is TRBV7-3 and J usage is TRBJ2-5; D call uncertain. Germline-derived CDR1 and CDR2 are SGHTA and FQGTGA. This CDR3 spans 13 amino acids. V was trimmed by 3 bases and J by 5 bases, leaving 10 bases between them. In DNA, the CDR3 is TGTGCCAGCAGCTTCGGAGACGGGGAGACCCAGTACTTC. Translated, it gives CASSFGDGETQYF.

The J gene is TRBJ2-7, the V gene TRBV18; D call uncertain. Trimming stripped 3 bases from V and 7 bases from J, with 10 bases between. CDR1 and CDR2 from the germline V gene are KGHSH and LQKENI. The CDR3 sequence is 12 residues long. The CDR3 spells CASSPLPGEQYF. As DNA, the CDR3 is TGTGCCAGCTCACCCCTGCCCGGGGAGCAGTACTTC.

The chain employs TRBV5-1 and TRBJ1-4, with TRBD1 identical over 8 bases. CDR3 size: 15 residues. In germline, CDR1 is SGHRS, CDR2 YFSETQ. Trimming took 3 bases from V and 4 from J; bases not matched to a gene: 5. CDR3 region: CASSWGTGDNEKLFF. As DNA, the CDR3 is TGCGCCAGCAGCTGGGGGACAGGTGATAATGAAAAACTGTTTTTT.

This clone has a single count. V and J are TRBV9 and TRBJ2-5; D remains ambiguous. The CDR3 sequence is 15 residues long. Between the trimmed V and J ends, which lost 1 base and 1 base, there was a span of 11 bases. Per germline, CDR1 SGDLS and CDR2 YYNGEE. The CDR3 loop is CASSVFGGAQETQYF. In nucleotides, the CDR3 is TGTGCCAGCAGCGTATTCGGCGGAGCCCAAGAGACCCAGTACTTC.

The V gene is TRBV6-1, the J gene TRBJ1-4, with no clear D. Between the trimmed V and J ends, which lost 8 bases and 0 bases, there was a span of 10 bases. The CDR3 runs 14 residues. CDR1 and CDR2 (germline): MNHNS, SASEGT. Here the CDR3 DNA reads TGTGCCAGCGGGCCCGGGGCAACTAATGAAAAACTGTTTTTT. Protein sequence: CASGPGATNEKLFF.

The V call is TRBV6-5, the J call TRBJ2-5; no clear D gene. The V and J ends lost 0 bases and 8 bases respectively, with 10 bases between them. CDR3 length: 13 residues. The germline V gene has CDR1 MNHEY and CDR2 SVGAGI. The DNA of the CDR3 is TGTGCCAGCAGTTACTCGATTCGGGCTACCCAGTACTTC. Translated: CASSYSIRATQYF.

This clone has only one observation. The CDR3 DNA sequence: TGTGCCAGCAGCTTGTTACCGGGGACAGGTGTCTACGAGCAGTACTTC. It encodes CASSLLPGTGVYEQYF. V and J are TRBV7-2 and TRBJ2-7; 8 nucleotides line up with TRBD1. CDR1 is SGHTA and CDR2 is FQGNSA in the germline V gene. With V trimmed by 3 bases and J by 3 bases, 10 bases remained unmatched. The CDR3 is 16 residues long.

The V and J genes are TRBV19 and TRBJ2-3, with unresolved D. Germline CDR1 reads LNHDA; CDR2 reads SQIVND (reference sequence). The CDR3 has 14 amino acids. Trimming removed 10 bases at V and 2 bases at J, with 16 bases between. The CDR3 reads CATYFTDDTDTQYF. DNA for the CDR3: TGTGCCACCTACTTCACCGACGACACAGATACGCAGTATTTT. Full variable domain (outside the CDR3, taken from reference TRBV19 and TRBJ2-3): DGGITQSPKYLFRKEGQNVTLSCEQNLNHDAMYWYRQDPGQGLRLIYYSQIVNDFQKGDIAEGYSVSREKKESFPLTVTSAQKNPTAFYLCATYFTDDTDTQYFGPGTRLTVL.

The V and J genes are TRBV28 and TRBJ2-5; 7 bases are a match to TRBD1. The DNA end favors TRBJ2-7, so the J call may be wrong. This CDR3 contains 14 residues. CDR1 MDHEN and CDR2 SYDVKM come from the germline V gene. CDR3 loop: CASSTGQAPYEQYF. DNA for the CDR3: TGTGCCAGCAGCACCGGACAGGCCCCCTACGAGCAGTACTTC.

The chain links TRBV30 to TRBJ1-5, with a tentative D call TRBD1 (6 bases). Deletions cut 2 bases from V and 6 bases from J, with 11 bases between. Germline CDR1 GTSNPN, CDR2 SVGIG (reference sequence). The CDR3 spans 13 residues. CDR3 nucleotides: TGTGCCTGGAGTCAGGGGCCGGGTCAGCCCCAGCATTTT. This codes for CAWSQGPGQPQHF.